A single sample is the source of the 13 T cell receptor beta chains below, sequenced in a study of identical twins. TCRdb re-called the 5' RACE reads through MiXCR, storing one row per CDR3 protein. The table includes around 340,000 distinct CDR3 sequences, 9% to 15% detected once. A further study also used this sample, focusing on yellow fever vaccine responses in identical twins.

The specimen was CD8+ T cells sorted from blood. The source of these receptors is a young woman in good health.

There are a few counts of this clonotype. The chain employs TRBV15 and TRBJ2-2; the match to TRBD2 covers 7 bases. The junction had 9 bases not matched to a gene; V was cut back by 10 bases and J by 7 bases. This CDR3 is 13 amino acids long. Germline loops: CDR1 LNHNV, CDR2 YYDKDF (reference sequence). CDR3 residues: CAIAGDPFGELFF. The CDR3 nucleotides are TGTGCCATCGCGGGAGACCCCTTCGGGGAGCTGTTTTTT.

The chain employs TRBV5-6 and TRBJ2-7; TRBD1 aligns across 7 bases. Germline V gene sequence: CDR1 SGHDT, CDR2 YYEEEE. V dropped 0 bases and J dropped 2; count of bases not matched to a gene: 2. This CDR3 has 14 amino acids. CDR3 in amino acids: CASSLVGQAYEQYV. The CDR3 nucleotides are TGTGCCAGCAGCTTGGTCGGACAGGCCTACGAGCAGTACGTC.

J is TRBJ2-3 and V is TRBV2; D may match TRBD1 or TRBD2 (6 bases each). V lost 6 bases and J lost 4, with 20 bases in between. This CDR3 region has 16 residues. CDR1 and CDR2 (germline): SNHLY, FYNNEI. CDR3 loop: CASRGGTPYGSDTQYF. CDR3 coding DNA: TGTGCCAGCAGGGGCGGGACACCCTATGGGTCAGATACGCAGTATTTT.

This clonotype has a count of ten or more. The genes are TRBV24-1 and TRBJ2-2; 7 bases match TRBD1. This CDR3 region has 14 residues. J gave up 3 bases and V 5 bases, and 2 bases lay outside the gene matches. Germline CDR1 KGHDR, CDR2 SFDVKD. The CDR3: CATSGDRDTGELFF. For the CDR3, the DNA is TGTGCCACCAGTGGGGACAGAGACACCGGGGAGCTGTTTTTT.

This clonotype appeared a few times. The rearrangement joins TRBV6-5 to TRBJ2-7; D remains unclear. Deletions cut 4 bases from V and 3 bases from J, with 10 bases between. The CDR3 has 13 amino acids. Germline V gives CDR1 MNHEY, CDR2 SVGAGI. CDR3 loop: CASSFSAVYEQYV. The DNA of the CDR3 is TGTGCCAGCAGTTTCAGCGCTGTCTACGAGCAGTACGTC.

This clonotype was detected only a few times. The CDR3 DNA reads as TGCAGTGCTAGAGGTGACAGGCCATCTGGAAACACCATATATTTT. It specifies CSARGDRPSGNTIYF. This chain uses TRBV20-1 with TRBJ1-3, with a weak D call TRBD1 (6 bases). V was trimmed by 1 base and J by 1 base, leaving 11 bases between them. Germline V gives CDR1 DFQATT, CDR2 SNEGSKA (reference sequence). The CDR3 consists of 15 residues.

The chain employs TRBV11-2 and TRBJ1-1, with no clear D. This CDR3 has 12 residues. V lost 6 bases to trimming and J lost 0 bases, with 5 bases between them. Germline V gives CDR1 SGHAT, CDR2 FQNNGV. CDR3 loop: CASRDMNTEAFF. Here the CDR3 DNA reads TGTGCCAGCAGGGATATGAACACTGAAGCTTTCTTT.

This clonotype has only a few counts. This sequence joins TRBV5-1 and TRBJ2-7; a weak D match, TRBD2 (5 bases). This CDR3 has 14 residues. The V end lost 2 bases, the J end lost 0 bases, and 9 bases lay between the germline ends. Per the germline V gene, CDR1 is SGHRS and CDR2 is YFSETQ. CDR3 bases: TGCGCCAGCAGCTTCACTGGAGGCTCCTACGAGCAGTACTTC. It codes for CASSFTGGSYEQYF.

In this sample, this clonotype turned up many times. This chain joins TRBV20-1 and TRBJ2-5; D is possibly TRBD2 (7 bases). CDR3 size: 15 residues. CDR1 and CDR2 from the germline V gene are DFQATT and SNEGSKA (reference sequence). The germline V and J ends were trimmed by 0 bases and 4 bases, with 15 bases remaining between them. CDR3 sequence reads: CSARDIYRGAETQYF. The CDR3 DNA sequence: TGCAGTGCTAGAGATATATACCGGGGGGCAGAGACCCAGTACTTC.

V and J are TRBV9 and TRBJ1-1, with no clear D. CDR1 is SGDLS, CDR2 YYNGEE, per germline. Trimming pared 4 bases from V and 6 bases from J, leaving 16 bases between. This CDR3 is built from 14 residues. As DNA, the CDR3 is TGTGCCAGCAGCATTGGGGAAGTTTTTGCTGAAGCTTTCTTT. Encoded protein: CASSIGEVFAEAFF.

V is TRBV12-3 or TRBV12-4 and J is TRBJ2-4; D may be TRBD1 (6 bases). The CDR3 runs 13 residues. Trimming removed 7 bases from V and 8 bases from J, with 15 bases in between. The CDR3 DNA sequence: TGTGCCAGCAATAGGGGGTATACGGACATTCAGTACTTC. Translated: CASNRGYTDIQYF.

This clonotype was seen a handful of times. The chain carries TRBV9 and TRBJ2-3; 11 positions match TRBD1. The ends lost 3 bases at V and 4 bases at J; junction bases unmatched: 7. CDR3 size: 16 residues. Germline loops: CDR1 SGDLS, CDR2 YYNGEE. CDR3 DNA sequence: TGTGCCAGCAGCGCACCGGGACAGGGGGTTCCAGATACGCAGTATTTT. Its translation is CASSAPGQGVPDTQYF. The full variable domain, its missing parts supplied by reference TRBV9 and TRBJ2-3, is DSGVTQTPKHLITATGQRVTLRCSPRSGDLSVYWYQQSLDQGLQFLIQYYNGEERAKGNILERFSAQQFPDLHSELNLSSLELGDSALYFCASSAPGQGVPDTQYFGPGTRLTVL.

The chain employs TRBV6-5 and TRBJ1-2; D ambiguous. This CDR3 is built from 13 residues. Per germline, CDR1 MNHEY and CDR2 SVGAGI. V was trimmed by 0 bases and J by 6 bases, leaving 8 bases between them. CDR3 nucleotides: TGTGCCAGCAGTTACTCGGAGATGGATGGCTACACCTTC. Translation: CASSYSEMDGYTF.